Below, 8 T cell receptor beta chains from the same sample are listed, as sequenced in a study of regulatory T cells in long-lasting Graves disease (dated by TCRdb to the early 2020s). Library construction relied on multiplex PCR. TCRdb names Illumina HiSeq 4000 as the instrument used. To build TCR beta libraries, CDR3 regions were amplified by Arm-PCR using iRepertoire HTBI primers. Using fastp trimming at Q25 and MiXCR clonotype assembly, TCRdb reanalyzed the public sequencing data and kept in-frame beta chains. Each CDR3 protein appears once, grouped with its most common genes and DNA. This sample holds hundreds of thousands of distinct CDR3 sequences; roughly 15% were observed only once. The biggest ten clones account for approximately 20% of the sample. The sample's time point, from its label and the paper: newly diagnosed GD, antithyroid drugs for less than 3 months. For both TCR sequencing and RNA sequencing, RNA was extracted from PBMCs using TRIzol.

These data were likewise used in another study, on T cells in Graves' hyperthyroidism and ophthalmopathy.

The source material was peripheral blood mononuclear cells (PBMCs), sampled at new diagnosis, from a patient treated with antithyroid drugs. Receptor source: a woman aged 25 to 39 with Graves disease. Donor details come from another sample of the same person, matched by shared clones.

This sequence joins TRBV11-2 and TRBJ2-3, with D perhaps TRBD2 (7 bases). The germline gives CDR1 SGHAT, CDR2 FQNNGV. The CDR3 has 15 amino acids. V was pared by 5 bases and J by 4 bases, with 16 bases between. The CDR3 coding sequence is TGTGCCAGCAGCGACGTGCGGGGGCCGCCAGATACGCAGTATTTT. This encodes CASSDVRGPPDTQYF.

This clonotype was seen ten or more times. The rearrangement joins TRBV20-1 to TRBJ1-3; no clear D. CDR1 DFQATT and CDR2 SNEGSKA come from the germline V gene (reference sequence). The CDR3 has 12 residues. The V gene lost 0 bases and the J gene lost 8 bases, with 8 bases spanning the gap. CDR3 nucleotides: TGCAGTGCTAGAGATTGGCCGGACACCATATATTTT. This translates into CSARDWPDTIYF.

This clonotype was observed at least ten times. This chain links TRBV6-1 with TRBJ2-7, with TRBD1 matching over 11 bases. The CDR3 totals 15 residues. Germline lookup yields CDR1 MNHNS and CDR2 SASEGT. Trimming at V came to 6 bases and at J to 7 bases, leaving 11 bases not matched to a gene. The CDR3 loop reads CASRGNGQGAVEQYF. In DNA form, the CDR3 reads TGTGCCAGCAGGGGAAACGGACAGGGGGCGGTTGAGCAGTACTTC.

The chain couples TRBV3-1 to TRBJ2-1; 11 positions agree with TRBD2. Germline-derived CDR1 and CDR2 are LGHDT and YNNKEL (reference sequence). The CDR3 contains 16 residues. V trimming: 1 base; J trimming: 6 bases; junction bases outside the gene matches: 5. The CDR3, as DNA: TGTGCCAGCAGCCAAGCAGCGGGGACTAGCGGCAATGAGCAGTTCTTC. It translates to CASSQAAGTSGNEQFF.

The chain joins TRBV19 to TRBJ2-7; D is ambiguous. V was trimmed by 1 base and J by 0 bases, leaving 7 bases between them. Germline CDR1 and CDR2: LNHDA and SQIVND (reference sequence). CDR3 length equals 14 residues. CDR3 sequence reads: CASSIGQRSYEQYF. For the CDR3, the DNA is TGTGCCAGTAGTATAGGACAACGCTCCTACGAGCAGTACTTC. Looking up the rest from reference TRBV19 and TRBJ2-7 gives the full variable domain: DGGITQSPKYLFRKEGQNVTLSCEQNLNHDAMYWYRQDPGQGLRLIYYSQIVNDFQKGDIAEGYSVSREKKESFPLTVTSAQKNPTAFYLCASSIGQRSYEQYFGPGTRLTVT.

The gene calls are TRBV18 and TRBJ1-5, with TRBD1 identical over 8 bases. The V gene's germline CDR1 is KGHSH and CDR2 LQKENI. This CDR3 is built from 14 residues. Trimming removed 6 bases from V and 7 bases from J; junction bases left unmatched: 8. This CDR3 reads CASSTDRALQPQHF. CDR3 coding DNA: TGTGCCAGCTCGACGGACAGGGCTTTGCAGCCCCAGCATTTT.

This clonotype occurred many times. The CDR3 bases are TGCGCCAGCAGCGCGGGGGTTTTGGTCTACGAGCAGTACTTC. Protein product: CASSAGVLVYEQYF. V is TRBV5-1 and J is TRBJ2-7, with 7 positions matching TRBD2. The CDR3 runs to 14 residues. CDR1 is SGHRS, CDR2 YFSETQ, per germline. V trimming: 4 bases; J trimming: 3 bases; junction bases outside the gene matches: 7.

The table lists this clonotype with a few counts. The J gene is TRBJ2-5, the V gene TRBV11-2; weak D call: TRBD2 (6 bases). Germline CDR1 reads SGHAT; CDR2 reads FQNNGV. The CDR3 is made up of 14 amino acids. V was shortened by 5 bases and J by 5 bases, with 15 bases between the two germline ends. CDR3 coding DNA: TGTGCCAGCAGCCCCTCCGCGGGAAGCGAGACCCAGTACTTC. Translation: CASSPSAGSETQYF.